A single sample is the source of the 9 T cell receptor beta chains below, sequenced in a study of blood T cell repertoires in COVID-19. Sequencing used immunoSEQ multiplex PCR; TCRdb keeps in-frame clones, though not all of them. The table records 35,000 to 45,000 clones, 77% of them present only once. The sample comprised peripheral blood. Receptors were obtained from a woman in her 70s with acute or convalescent COVID-19.

The chain has TRBV7-2 and TRBJ2-7; 8 bases line up with TRBD2. This CDR3 is built from 14 residues. The V gene's germline CDR1 is SGHTA and CDR2 FQGNSA. Unmatched junction bases numbered 12, after V lost 5 bases and J lost 9 bases. Here the CDR3 reads CASSAGLASYLQYF. The DNA of the CDR3 is TGTGCCAGCAGCGCCGGACTAGCTAGTTACTTGCAGTACTTC.

V gene TRBV3-1 (or the pseudogene TRBV3-2) combines with J gene TRBJ2-1; D is ambiguous. Trimming removed 5 bases from V and 7 bases from J, with 15 bases in between. Looked up from germline, CDR1 is LGHDT and CDR2 is YNNKEL (reference sequence). The CDR3 length is 14 residues. CDR3: CASSFLEYFNEQFF. Written as DNA, the CDR3 is TGTGCCAGCAGCTTTCTAGAATATTTTAATGAGCAGTTCTTC.

The chain uses TRBV1 and TRBJ2-1; TRBD2, the table's D call, was not compared with the DNA. TRBV1 represents a pseudogene. The CDR3 loop spans 14 amino acids. CDR3 residues: CTSSLREGPNEQFF. In DNA, the CDR3 is TGCACCAGCAGCCTGCGGGAGGGGCCCAATGAGCAGTTCTTC.

The genes are TRBV28 and TRBJ1-6, with 7 positions matching TRBD1. Trimming cost V 6 bases and J 5 bases; bases outside gene matches: 10. Germline CDR1 and CDR2: MDHEN and SYDVKM. The CDR3 contains 16 residues. CDR3 region: CASRLGTGVHNSPLHF. As DNA, the CDR3 is TGTGCCAGCAGACTAGGAACAGGGGTCCATAATTCACCCCTCCACTTT.

The V gene is TRBV4-2, the J gene TRBJ1-5; 7 bases line up with TRBD1. The ends lost 0 bases at V and 4 bases at J; junction bases unmatched: 9. The CDR3 has 17 amino acids. Germline CDR1 reads LGHNA; CDR2 reads YNFKEQ. CDR3 sequence reads: CASSQDTGTAINQPQHF. CDR3 DNA: TGTGCCAGCAGCCAAGATACCGGGACAGCCATTAATCAGCCCCAGCATTTT.

The V call is TRBV6-2 or TRBV6-3, the J call TRBJ2-5; 7 bases agree with TRBD2. The ends lost 0 bases at V and 5 bases at J; junction bases unmatched: 12. CDR3 length: 17 residues. CDR1 is MNHEY, CDR2 SVGEGT, per germline. Here the CDR3 reads CASSYSIHGGSGETQYF. The CDR3, as DNA: TGTGCCAGCAGTTACTCGATTCACGGCGGGAGTGGGGAGACCCAGTACTTC.

To note about this clone: This same CDR3 is encoded by further DNA sequences in the sample. The V call is TRBV7-9, the J call TRBJ1-5; D gene uncertain. V lost 5 bases and J 1 base, leaving 9 bases between the germline ends. Germline loops: CDR1 SEHNR, CDR2 FQNEAQ (reference sequence). This CDR3 has 14 residues. The CDR3 DNA follows: TGTGCCAGCAGCCTAGGGCAGAGCAATCAGCCCCAGCATTTT. It is translated as CASSLGQSNQPQHF.

The gene calls are TRBV28 and TRBJ1-5; TRBD1 aligns across 8 bases. CDR1 is MDHEN, CDR2 SYDVKM, per germline. The CDR3 contains 16 residues. V lost 2 bases, J lost 10 bases, and 13 bases stayed unmatched. The CDR3 reads CASSLLRGQAEGPQHF. The DNA of the CDR3 is TGTGCCAGCAGTTTACTAAGGGGACAGGCAGAGGGACCCCAGCATTTT. The complete variable domain, with remaining parts taken from reference TRBV28 and TRBJ1-5, reads DVKVTQSSRYLVKRTGEKVFLECVQDMDHENMFWYRQDPGLGLRLIYFSYDVKMKEKGDIPEGYSVSREKKERFSLILESASTNQTSMYLCASSLLRGQAEGPQHFGDGTRLSIL.

This rearrangement joins TRBV16 to TRBJ2-1; 7 bases agree with TRBD1. The CDR3 runs to 14 residues. V gave up 2 bases and J gave up 8 bases; unmatched junction bases: 6. Germline CDR1 reads KGHSY; CDR2 reads FQNENV. CDR3 bases: TGTGCCAGCAGCCAACCACAGCAGGGGGATGAGCAGTTCTTC. It translates to CASSQPQQGDEQFF.